This T cell receptor (beta chain) derives from a study of T-cell memory formation after mild COVID-19. General study findings and limits: The appearance of some responding clones in pre-infection memory suggested that cross-reactive memory joined.

Germline-derived CDR1 and CDR2 are MGHRA and YSYEKL. CDR3 size: 15 residues. The V end was cut by 4 bases, the J end by 6 bases, with 17 bases between. UMIs and sample barcodes were carried by the TCR alpha and TCR beta cDNA libraries that 5'RACE produced using constant-segment primers. TCRdb re-called the 5' RACE reads with MiXCR, one entry per CDR3 protein. The sample consists of approximately 350,000 distinct CDR3 sequences, over 25% of them appearing once. Notes on this clonotype: Its antigen is not known.

Input material: PBMCs or a T cell subset sorted from them (not recorded which). The source is an adult woman who had mild COVID-19 (a few samples of this study predate the infection). Cell type and time point are not known. This rearrangement joins TRBV4-1 to TRBJ2-3; a possible D gene is TRBD2 (6 bases). The CDR3 is CASSPGVLPPDTQYF. DNA of the CDR3: TGCGCCAGCAGCCCGGGAGTTCTCCCCCCGGATACGCAGTATTTT.